This T cell receptor beta chain is drawn from a study of T cells in Graves' hyperthyroidism and ophthalmopathy. Study findings and constraints: Through a model of 13 V-J features, ophthalmopathy was separated from stable hyperthyroidism.

Diagnosis rested on symptoms, serum thyroxine and TRAb, thyroid ultrasound, and orbital computed tomography. CDR3 length: 12 amino acids. The germline CDR1 and CDR2 sequences are MNHEY and SVGAGI. V gave up 4 bases and J gave up 4 bases, with 8 bases separating them. Amplified TCR beta CDR3 regions derived from RNA transcripts. First-round RT-PCR targeting the TCR CDR3 was performed with the HTBI primer set. TCRdb re-analysed the multiplex PCR reads in MiXCR, keeping a single row per CDR3 protein. The sample consists of about 710,000 distinct CDR3 sequences, about 17% of them appearing once. This clonotype has only a few counts. The antigen is undetermined.

The sample comprised blood. This rearrangement joins TRBV6-5 to TRBJ2-7; D remains ambiguous. The sequence came from a man younger than 35 with Graves' hyperthyroidism. CDR3 sequence reads: CASSSYLYEQYF. In DNA, the CDR3 is TGTGCCAGCAGTTCGTACCTTTACGAGCAGTACTTC.